The present T cell receptor beta chain was sequenced within a study of low-dose radiotherapy and immunotherapy resistance in tumors. Across the whole study: Patients of Cohort 1 had 0.5 Gy fractions every 2 weeks, which summed to 6.5 Gy.

Time point given: before trial treatment. Patients deemed eligible presented with advanced solid tumors lacking tumor-infiltrating lymphocytes. The germline CDR1 and CDR2 sequences are MNHNS and SASEGT. CDR3 length equals 14 residues. Regarding this clonotype: A far larger clone differs by one base, so this is likely a read error.

Alpha and beta chains were covered, as first-strand cDNA relied on TRAV- and TRBV-specific primers. TCR amplification ran 15 to 20 PCR cycles using constant-region and V-primer adapter primers. TCRdb redid the calling of the reads with MiXCR, one entry per CDR3 protein. The data contain 70,000 to 95,000 distinct CDR3 sequences, around 17% of them singletons. Sequenced here: PBMCs, sampled before treatment. This rearrangement joins TRBV6-1 to TRBJ2-7; possibly TRBD1 or TRBD2 for D (5 bases each). The last part of the DNA fits TRBJ2-1 better; the J call may be wrong. The clonotype was recovered from a male donor with prostate cancer. CDR3 DNA: TGTGCCAGCAGTCGAGAGGGGAACTACAATGGGCAGTTCTTC. It codes for CASSREGNYNGQFF.